Detailed here is one T cell receptor beta chain. This entry comes from a study of control samples from healthy donors and cancer patients. V was clipped by 3 bases and J by 8 bases, with 13 bases between them. The CDR3 has 14 amino acids. CDR1 and CDR2 (germline): KGHSH, LQKENI. Clones were read by immunoSEQ multiplex PCR, and TCRdb kept only the in-frame ones, dropping some. Among 130,000 or so clones listed, approximately 94% were seen once. The chain carries TRBV18 and TRBJ1-4; perhaps TRBD1 as D (5 bases). Sequencing was performed on blood. This clonotype was sampled from a man between 40 and 49 years old in good health. CDR3 in DNA: TGTGCCAGCTCACCGGGACGGGGCGGGGAAAAACTGTTTTTT. This translates into CASSPGRGGEKLFF. Drawing the rest from reference TRBV18 and TRBJ1-4, the complete variable domain is NAGVMQNPRHLVRRRGQEARLRCSPMKGHSHVYWYRQLPEEGLKFMVYLQKENIIDESGMPKERFSAEFPKEGPSILRIQQVVRGDSAAYFCASSPGRGGEKLFFGSGTQLSVL.